This entry describes one T cell receptor beta chain. TCRdb keeps only in-frame clones here, not all; method: immunoSEQ multiplex PCR. The repertoire holds 290,000 or so clones, with around nine tenths as singletons. This sample was taken from a study of blood T cell repertoires in COVID-19. Study information: PBMCs, B-cell-depleted T cells, or T cells provided the cDNA or gDNA that made up the material.

Everyone who took part was roughly 18 to 89 years old, and they came from fewer than 25 US areas. In assigning cohorts, the study relied on participant-reported clinical history. Recovered Cohort 3 donors showed two negative PCRs, clearance, or symptom resolution. Sample: PBMCs or T cells enriched from blood (not recorded which). The TCR comes from a woman aged 18-29 years who had recovered from COVID-19.

The chain's CDR3 is CASSFSGEQFF. The CDR3 DNA follows: TGTGCCAGCAGCTTCTCGGGTGAGCAGTTCTTC. The chain has TRBV7-2 and TRBJ2-1; D is unclear. The V gene lost 3 bases and the J gene lost 9 bases, with 6 bases spanning the gap. Germline V gives CDR1 SGHTA, CDR2 FQGNSA. The CDR3 runs to 11 residues.